The 18 T cell receptor beta chains given below trace back to one sample, sequenced in a study of molecular identifiers for immune sequencing clone quantification. One entry per CDR3 protein, called by TCRdb with MiXCR from the PCR reads. The sample contains about 510,000 distinct CDR3 sequences, 25% of which appear only once. The sequencing input was naive CD8+ T cells from blood, with Jurkat cell RNA spiked in. The subset is: FACS-sorted CD8+CD4-CCR7+CD45RA+ naive T cells. All receptors derive from a human donor in good health. Some libraries in this study had Jurkat cell RNA spiked in.

The rearrangement uses TRBV6-2 or TRBV6-3 and TRBJ2-7; 7 positions agree with TRBD1. The CDR3 loop spans 15 amino acids. Trimming at V came to 6 bases and at J to 2 bases, leaving 10 bases not matched to a gene. The germline V gene has CDR1 MNHEY and CDR2 SVGEGT. In nucleotides, the CDR3 is TGTGCCAGCAGCCCGAGGGGGACAGTAGCCTACGAGCAGTACTTC. It yields the protein CASSPRGTVAYEQYF.

This clonotype was counted a single time. A much bigger clone sits one base away, suggesting this may be a read error. The genes are TRBV6-5 and TRBJ2-6, with D hard to call. V shed 11 bases and J shed 0 bases, with 5 bases lying between them. Germline assignment: CDR1 MNHEY and CDR2 SVGAGI. The CDR3 has 12 residues. CDR3 in DNA: TGTGCCGGCAACTCTGGGGCCAACGTCCTGACTTTC. It is translated as CAGNSGANVLTF.

This clonotype was counted at least ten times. This chain links TRBV12-3 or TRBV12-4 with TRBJ2-3; weak D call: TRBD1 (6 bases). The germline V and J ends were trimmed by 5 bases and 7 bases, with 16 bases remaining between them. There are 14 residues in the CDR3. CDR3 sequence: CASSPQRTANTQYF. DNA of the CDR3: TGTGCCAGCAGTCCCCAAAGGACAGCAAATACGCAGTATTTT.

This clonotype was seen a handful of times. The rearrangement uses TRBV7-2 and TRBJ2-7, with D uncertain. Germline V CDR1 and CDR2: SGHTA, FQGNSA. V shed 8 bases and J shed 3 bases, with 11 bases lying between them. CDR3 length: 12 amino acids. The CDR3 region is CASATIGYEQYF. The CDR3, as DNA: TGTGCCAGCGCCACTATTGGCTACGAGCAGTACTTC.

Points on this clonotype: The CDR3 does not close with the conserved phenylalanine or tryptophan, likely indicating a read error. V is TRBV10-3 and J is TRBJ2-3; 7 bases are shared with TRBD1. The V segment lost 7 bases and the J segment 3 bases; nucleotides outside the gene matches: 10. The germline V gene encodes CDR1 ENHRY and CDR2 SYGVKD. CDR3 size: 15 residues. In nucleotides, the CDR3 is TGTGCCATCAAGGATCAAGGGGGCACGACAGATACGCAGTATTCT. This translates into CAIKDQGGTTDTQYS.

This rearrangement joins TRBV6-5 to TRBJ2-1; 12 nucleotides agree with TRBD1. V dropped 6 bases and J dropped 4; count of bases not matched to a gene: 10. Germline V gene lookup returns CDR1 MNHEY and CDR2 SVGAGI. This CDR3 region has 17 residues. The chain's CDR3 is CASSTGQGAQDYNEQFF. The CDR3 region has the DNA TGTGCCAGCAGCACGGGACAGGGGGCGCAAGATTACAATGAGCAGTTCTTC.

The V gene is TRBV24-1, the J gene TRBJ2-1, with 11 bases lining up with TRBD1. With 3 bases clipped from V and 5 bases from J, the junction kept 5 bases outside the gene matches. The V gene's germline CDR1 is KGHDR and CDR2 SFDVKD. The CDR3 totals 16 residues. Here the CDR3 DNA reads TGTGCCACCAGTGATCCGGACAGGGGGCCTAACAATGAGCAGTTCTTC. Protein product: CATSDPDRGPNNEQFF.

The V and J genes are TRBV15 and TRBJ1-1; a possible D gene is TRBD1 (5 bases). The CDR3 is made up of 18 amino acids. Germline V gene data show CDR1 as LNHNV and CDR2 as YYDKDF (reference sequence). Trimming cost V 3 bases and J 4 bases, with 24 bases left between them. The CDR3 sequence is CATSSVRGTPLWITEAFF. CDR3 nucleotides: TGTGCCACCAGCAGTGTACGAGGGACCCCCTTATGGATCACTGAAGCTTTCTTT.

Notes on this clonotype: Mismatch with germline at one junction end may stem from a read error. This rearrangement joins TRBV7-8 to TRBJ2-3, with a possible D match to TRBD2 (7 bases). The length of the CDR3 is 14 residues. The V gene's germline CDR1 is SGHVS and CDR2 FQNEAQ. CDR3 sequence reads: CASGLLAGADTQYF. CDR3 DNA sequence: TGTGCCAGCGGCTTACTGGCGGGGGCGGATACGCAGTATTTT.

Remarks on this clonotype: Given a much more abundant clone one base away, this may be a read error. This chain uses TRBV25-1 with TRBJ2-3; possible D gene TRBD2, 5 bases. This CDR3 is built from 16 residues. Germline V gene data show CDR1 as MGHDK and CDR2 as SYGVNS. V was pared by 0 bases and J by 4 bases, with 14 bases between. CDR3 nucleotides: TGTGCCAGCAGTGAATACCTAGTGGGAGTGCCAGATACGCAGTATTTT. Translated: CASSEYLVGVPDTQYF.

This clonotype was observed once. One junction end disagrees with the germline gene, perhaps due to a read error. This sequence joins TRBV15 and TRBJ2-3; no clear D. Germline CDR1 LNHNV, CDR2 YYDKDF (reference sequence). The CDR3 totals 16 residues. The CDR3 loop is CTTSATLELGTDTQYF. Here the CDR3 DNA reads TGTACCACCAGCGCCACGCTAGAATTGGGCACAGATACGCAGTATTTT.

This clonotype appeared a few times. The CDR3 DNA sequence: TGTGCCAGCAGCTTAGTTTCCGGGGGGGCCTACAATGAGCAGTTCTTC. The encoded protein is CASSLVSGGAYNEQFF. The chain couples TRBV7-2 to TRBJ2-1; 8 bases map to TRBD2. Germline-derived CDR1 and CDR2 are SGHTA and FQGNSA. V shed 1 base, J shed 2 bases, and the junction held 4 bases outside the gene matches. This CDR3 has 16 residues.

Worth noting for this clonotype: A read error may account for a junction end that differs from germline. This chain joins TRBV27 and TRBJ2-2; D perhaps matches TRBD2 (6 bases). In germline, CDR1 is MNHEY, CDR2 SMNVEV (reference sequence). The CDR3 is made up of 14 amino acids. The CDR3 region has the DNA TGTGCCCGCAGTTTCGGAGGGATGACCGGGGAGCTGTTTTTT. Its translation: CARSFGGMTGELFF.

This chain connects TRBV25-1 to TRBJ2-3; 8 positions agree with TRBD2. Germline-derived CDR1 and CDR2 are MGHDK and SYGVNS. With 3 bases clipped from V and 0 bases from J, the junction kept 5 bases outside the gene matches. This CDR3 spans 16 amino acids. The CDR3, as DNA: TGTGCCAGCAGTGAGAGGCCTAGCGGGAGCACAGATACGCAGTATTTT. Protein product: CASSERPSGSTDTQYF.

The chain has TRBV6-5 and TRBJ1-6; TRBD1 matches at 9 bases. CDR3 length equals 16 residues. With V trimmed by 0 bases and J by 8 bases, 5 bases remained unmatched. CDR1 MNHEY and CDR2 SVGAGI come from the germline V gene. The CDR3 loop reads CASSYSSQGAYSPLHF. The CDR3 nucleotides are TGTGCCAGCAGTTACTCCTCACAGGGGGCTTATTCACCCCTCCACTTT.

On this clonotype itself: This may come from a read error, since a much larger clone is one base off. This chain joins TRBV6-5 and TRBJ1-1; TRBD1 might be the D (6 bases). V dropped 10 bases and J dropped 3 bases, with 15 bases sitting between them. Germline lookup yields CDR1 MNHEY and CDR2 SVGAGI. This CDR3 contains 13 residues. This CDR3 reads CATRGRGDTEAFF. DNA for the CDR3: TGTGCCACCAGGGGACGAGGGGACACTGAAGCTTTCTTT.

At least ten counts were recorded for this clonotype. V gene TRBV12-3 or TRBV12-4 combines with J gene TRBJ2-3; D is unclear. The CDR3 is 14 amino acids. The ends were cut back, 1 base at V and 2 bases at J, with 7 bases in the middle. The CDR3 sequence: CASSLGYATDTQYF. Here the CDR3 DNA reads TGTGCCAGCAGTTTAGGCTACGCCACAGATACGCAGTATTTT.

This clonotype has only one observation. This could be a read error, since a much larger clone is one nucleotide away. The chain has TRBV4-3 and TRBJ2-7; no clear D gene. V shed 1 base and J shed 4 bases, with 11 bases lying between them. This CDR3 region has 14 residues. Germline values: CDR1 LGHNA, CDR2 YSLEER. The CDR3 reads CASSQATMAYEQYF. CDR3 nucleotides: TGCGCCAGCAGCCAAGCCACGATGGCTTACGAGCAGTACTTC.